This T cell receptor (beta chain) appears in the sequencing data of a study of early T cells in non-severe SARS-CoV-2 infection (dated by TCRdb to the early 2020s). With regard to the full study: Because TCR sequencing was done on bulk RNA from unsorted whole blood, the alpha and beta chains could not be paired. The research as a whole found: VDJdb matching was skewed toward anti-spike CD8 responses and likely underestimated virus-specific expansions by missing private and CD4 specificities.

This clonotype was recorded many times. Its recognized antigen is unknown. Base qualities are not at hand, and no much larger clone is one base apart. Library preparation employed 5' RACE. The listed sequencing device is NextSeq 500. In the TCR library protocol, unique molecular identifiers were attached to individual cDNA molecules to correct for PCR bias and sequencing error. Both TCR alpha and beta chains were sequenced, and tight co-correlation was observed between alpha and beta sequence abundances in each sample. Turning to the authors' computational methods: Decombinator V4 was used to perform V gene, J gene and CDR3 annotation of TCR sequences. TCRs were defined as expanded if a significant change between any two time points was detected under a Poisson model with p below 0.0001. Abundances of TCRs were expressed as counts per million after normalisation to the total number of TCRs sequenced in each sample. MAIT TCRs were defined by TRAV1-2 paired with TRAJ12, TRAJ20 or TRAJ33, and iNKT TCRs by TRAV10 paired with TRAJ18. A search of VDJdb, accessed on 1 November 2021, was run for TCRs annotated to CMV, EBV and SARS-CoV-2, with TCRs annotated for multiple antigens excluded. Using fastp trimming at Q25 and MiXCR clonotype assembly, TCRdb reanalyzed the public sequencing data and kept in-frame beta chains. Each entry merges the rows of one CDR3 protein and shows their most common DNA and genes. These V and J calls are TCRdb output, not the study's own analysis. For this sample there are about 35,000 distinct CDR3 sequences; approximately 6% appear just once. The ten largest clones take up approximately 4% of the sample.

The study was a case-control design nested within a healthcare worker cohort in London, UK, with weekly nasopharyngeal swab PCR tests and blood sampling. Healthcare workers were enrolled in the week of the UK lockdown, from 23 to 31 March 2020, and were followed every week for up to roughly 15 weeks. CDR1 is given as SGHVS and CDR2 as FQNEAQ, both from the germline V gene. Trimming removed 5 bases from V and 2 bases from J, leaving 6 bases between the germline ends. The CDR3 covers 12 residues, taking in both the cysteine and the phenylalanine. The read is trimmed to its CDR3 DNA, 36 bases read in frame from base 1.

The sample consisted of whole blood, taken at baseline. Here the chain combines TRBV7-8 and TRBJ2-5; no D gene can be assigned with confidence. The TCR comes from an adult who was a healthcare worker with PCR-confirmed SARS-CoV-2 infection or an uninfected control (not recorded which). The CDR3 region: CASSTRQETQYF. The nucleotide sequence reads TGTGCCAGCAGCACCCGACAAGAGACCCAGTACTTC.